Shown below are 26 T cell receptor beta chains from a single sample sequenced in a study of blood T cell repertoires in COVID-19. Some clones are missing from TCRdb's copy, which holds only in-frame ones; the method was immunoSEQ multiplex PCR. The profile shows around 250,000 clones, 89% of them singletons. Sequenced: peripheral blood. These receptors came from a woman aged 40 to 49 who had recovered from COVID-19.

V and J are TRBV6-5 and TRBJ1-6; D unresolved. CDR3 size: 15 residues. The V end lost 0 bases, the J end lost 9 bases, and 12 bases lay between the germline ends. CDR1 is MNHEY and CDR2 is SVGAGI in the germline V gene. The CDR3 reads CASSYSMGSSSPLHF. The CDR3 DNA sequence: TGTGCCAGCAGTTACTCGATGGGGAGTAGTTCACCCCTCCACTTT.

The rearrangement joins TRBV19 to TRBJ2-1, with D uncertain. The germline V gene encodes CDR1 LNHDA and CDR2 SQIVND (reference sequence). The CDR3 loop spans 15 amino acids. The V end was cut by 9 bases, the J end by 3 bases, with 18 bases between. CDR3 sequence: CASNPGYGSYNEQFF. DNA for the CDR3: TGTGCCAGCAATCCCGGGTACGGCAGCTACAATGAGCAGTTCTTC.

This clone was seen more than once but under ten times. The chain recombines TRBV20-1 with TRBJ1-2, with D possibly matching TRBD1 (5 bases). CDR3 length: 12 residues. The germline V gene encodes CDR1 DFQATT and CDR2 SNEGSKA (reference sequence). Trimming cost V 3 bases and J 4 bases, with 9 bases left between them. CDR3 DNA: TGCAGTGCTAGTTCAGGGCTCTATGGCTACACCTTC. It encodes CSASSGLYGYTF.

This rearrangement joins TRBV5-1 to TRBJ2-7, with a possible D match to TRBD2 (6 bases). V lost 4 bases and J 6 bases, leaving 20 bases between the germline ends. The CDR3 consists of 15 residues. Germline CDR1 reads SGHRS; CDR2 reads YFSETQ. CDR3 in amino acids: CASSHQDNRDSEQYF. DNA of the CDR3: TGCGCCAGCAGCCACCAGGACAACCGGGACTCCGAGCAGTACTTC.

This clone was counted once. The rearrangement links TRBV9 to TRBJ2-1; 7 bases fit TRBD1. This CDR3 spans 15 amino acids. Germline V gene sequence: CDR1 SGDLS, CDR2 YYNGEE. V lost 4 bases to trimming and J lost 2 bases; unmatched junction nucleotides: 6. The CDR3 bases are TGTGCCAGCAGCTCAGGGGGTTCGGCCTACAATGAGCAGTTCTTC. This sequence encodes CASSSGGSAYNEQFF.

The chain links TRBV24-1 to TRBJ2-3, with TRBD1 as a possible D gene (5 bases). Germline V lookup: CDR1 KGHDR, CDR2 SFDVKD. The CDR3 is 17 residues long. Between the trimmed V and J ends, which lost 4 bases and 4 bases, there was a span of 20 bases. CDR3 loop: CATSDGKAGKVADTQYF. Here the CDR3 DNA reads TGTGCCACCAGTGACGGCAAGGCAGGGAAGGTTGCAGATACGCAGTATTTT.

Concerning this clone: Other nucleotide sequences from this sample produce the same CDR3. The chain joins TRBV3-1 (or the pseudogene TRBV3-2) to TRBJ1-2; D is unresolved. The V end lost 4 bases, the J end lost 3 bases, and 6 bases lay between the germline ends. This CDR3 is built from 12 residues. Germline values: CDR1 LGHDT, CDR2 YNNKEL (reference sequence). As DNA, the CDR3 is TGTGCCAGCAGCCTAGGAGACTATGGCTACACCTTC. Translated: CASSLGDYGYTF.

This clone was counted once. The chain carries TRBV24-1 and TRBJ2-7, with 12 nucleotides matching TRBD1. Germline V gives CDR1 KGHDR, CDR2 SFDVKD. V shed 5 bases and J 5 bases; nucleotides not matched to a gene: 12. This CDR3 has 17 residues. CDR3 in amino acids: CATSASGTGGRSDEQYF. For the CDR3, the DNA is TGTGCCACCAGTGCGTCCGGGACAGGGGGCCGCAGCGACGAGCAGTACTTC.

V gene TRBV5-1 combines with J gene TRBJ2-1; D gene unclear. V was shortened by 1 base and J by 7 bases, with 15 bases between the two germline ends. The CDR3 sequence is 15 residues long. Per germline, CDR1 SGHRS and CDR2 YFSETQ. The CDR3 loop reads CASSLPWSRRNEQFF. Written as DNA, the CDR3 is TGCGCCAGCAGCTTGCCCTGGTCCCGGCGGAATGAGCAGTTCTTC.

The V and J genes are TRBV28 and TRBJ2-3; the match to TRBD2 covers 12 bases. Germline CDR1 MDHEN, CDR2 SYDVKM. With 7 bases clipped from V and 6 bases from J, the junction kept 8 bases outside the gene matches. This CDR3 is 15 amino acids long. For the CDR3, the DNA is TGTGCCAGCACCTGGACTAGCGGGATATCGGATACGCAGTATTTT. It encodes CASTWTSGISDTQYF. Drawing the rest from reference TRBV28 and TRBJ2-3, the complete variable domain is DVKVTQSSRYLVKRTGEKVFLECVQDMDHENMFWYRQDPGLGLRLIYFSYDVKMKEKGDIPEGYSVSREKKERFSLILESASTNQTSMYLCASTWTSGISDTQYFGPGTRLTVL.

This chain joins TRBV19 and TRBJ1-5; D call uncertain. The CDR3 loop spans 13 amino acids. V lost 5 bases and J lost 6, with 11 bases in between. Per the germline V gene, CDR1 is LNHDA and CDR2 is SQIVND (reference sequence). The CDR3 nucleotides are TGTGCCAGTAGTCAGGCCAGGCTTCAGCCCCAGCATTTT. Its translation is CASSQARLQPQHF. The full variable domain, rest sourced from reference TRBV19 and TRBJ1-5, is DGGITQSPKYLFRKEGQNVTLSCEQNLNHDAMYWYRQDPGQGLRLIYYSQIVNDFQKGDIAEGYSVSREKKESFPLTVTSAQKNPTAFYLCASSQARLQPQHFGDGTRLSIL.

The chain employs TRBV28 and TRBJ2-3; 12 nucleotides match TRBD2. With 8 bases clipped from V and 2 bases from J, the junction kept 14 bases outside the gene matches. This CDR3 has 18 residues. The germline V gene encodes CDR1 MDHEN and CDR2 SYDVKM. CDR3 coding DNA: TGTGCCAGCGGCTGGACTAGCGGGACCACGTCGATCACAGATACGCAGTATTTT. Translating gives CASGWTSGTTSITDTQYF.

The CDR3 is CASRMTSGRSYEQYF. The CDR3, as DNA: TGTGCCAGCAGGATGACTAGCGGGAGGTCCTACGAGCAGTACTTC. The chain is built from TRBV28 and TRBJ2-7, with 13 bases matching TRBD2. With 6 bases clipped from V and 1 base from J, the junction kept 3 bases outside the gene matches. Germline V CDR1 and CDR2: MDHEN, SYDVKM. The CDR3 has 15 residues.

The gene calls are TRBV7-2 and TRBJ2-7; maybe TRBD2 (6 bases). The germline V gene encodes CDR1 SGHTA and CDR2 FQGNSA. Trimming left V 1 base short and J 2 bases short, with 12 bases between. CDR3 size: 15 residues. CDR3 protein: CASSLGASVTYEQYF. Here the CDR3 DNA reads TGTGCCAGCAGCTTAGGGGCTAGCGTCACCTACGAGCAGTACTTC.

The chain uses TRBV6-5 and TRBJ1-1; 9 positions match TRBD1. Germline trimming cut 2 bases from V and 6 bases from J; bases unmatched to any gene: 7. Per germline, CDR1 MNHEY and CDR2 SVGAGI. CDR3 size: 15 residues. The CDR3 is CASSYAGTGFAEAFF. DNA for the CDR3: TGTGCCAGCAGTTACGCCGGGACAGGGTTCGCTGAAGCTTTCTTT.

This sequence joins TRBV28 and TRBJ2-1, with TRBD2 matching 14 bases. V shed 2 bases and J 10 bases; nucleotides not matched to a gene: 4. Germline-derived CDR1 and CDR2 are MDHEN and SYDVKM. The CDR3 has 15 amino acids. The CDR3 DNA reads TGTGCCAGCAGTTTAGGACTAGCGGGAGGCTACGAGCAGTTCTTC. This encodes CASSLGLAGGYEQFF.

The chain recombines TRBV5-1 with TRBJ1-4; no firm D call. Germline V gives CDR1 SGHRS, CDR2 YFSETQ. V was cut by 0 bases and J by 0 bases, with 6 bases left in between. This CDR3 is built from 15 residues. For the CDR3, the DNA is TGCGCCAGCAGCTTGGCCGGGTCAACTAATGAAAAACTGTTTTTT. As protein: CASSLAGSTNEKLFF.

The V call is TRBV24-1, the J call TRBJ2-7, with 7 bases aligning to TRBD1. The CDR3 is 15 amino acids. Germline V gene sequence: CDR1 KGHDR, CDR2 SFDVKD. The trim removed 6 bases at V and 0 bases at J, leaving 7 bases unmatched. Written as DNA, the CDR3 is TGTGCCACCAGTTCCTCGACAGGGCCCTCCTACGAGCAGTACTTC. Translation gives CATSSSTGPSYEQYF.

The gene calls are TRBV7-9 and TRBJ1-2, with 7 nucleotides matching TRBD1. In germline, CDR1 is SEHNR, CDR2 FQNEAQ (reference sequence). With 5 bases clipped from V and 2 bases from J, the junction kept 11 bases outside the gene matches. CDR3 length: 16 amino acids. CDR3 loop: CASSPLTGLRNYGYTF. CDR3 in DNA: TGTGCCAGCAGCCCGTTGACAGGGCTACGCAACTATGGCTACACCTTC.

The chain has TRBV2 and TRBJ2-7; D may be TRBD2 (5 bases). The CDR3 spans 13 residues. In germline, CDR1 is SNHLY, CDR2 FYNNEI. Trimming stripped 2 bases from V and 7 bases from J, with 12 bases between. The CDR3 bases are TGTGCCAGCAGTGAACACCGGTCGGGAGAGCAGTACTTC. It specifies CASSEHRSGEQYF.

The V gene is TRBV29-1, the J gene TRBJ1-3, with TRBD1 matching 7 bases. Germline assignment: CDR1 SQVTM and CDR2 ANQGSEA. This CDR3 spans 14 amino acids. V was pared by 4 bases and J by 8 bases, with 11 bases of the junction left unmatched. The CDR3 coding sequence is TGCAGCGTTGCTGTCACTGACAGGGAACACACCATATATTTT. Its translation is CSVAVTDREHTIYF.

The genes are TRBV6-5 and TRBJ2-1; TRBD1 might be the D (6 bases). Per the germline V gene, CDR1 is MNHEY and CDR2 is SVGAGI. The CDR3 runs to 16 residues. The V end was cut by 4 bases, the J end by 2 bases, with 15 bases between. The DNA for the CDR3 is TGTGCCAGCAGTTCAAGCAGGGGCAAGGCCTACAATGAGCAGTTCTTC. This encodes CASSSSRGKAYNEQFF.

This clone has a handful of counts. The chain combines TRBV7-3 with TRBJ2-1, with 11 bases fitting TRBD2. There are 16 residues in the CDR3. V gave up 0 bases and J gave up 8 bases; unmatched junction bases: 6. CDR1 is SGHTA and CDR2 is FQGTGA in the germline V gene. CDR3 sequence reads: CASSLTTSGRFHEQFF. The CDR3, as DNA: TGTGCCAGCAGCTTAACAACTAGCGGGAGATTCCATGAGCAGTTCTTC.

This clone has only one observation. The chain is built from TRBV2 and TRBJ1-2; D unresolved. This CDR3 is built from 13 residues. V lost 2 bases, J lost 2 bases, and 6 bases lay in between. Germline V gene sequence: CDR1 SNHLY, CDR2 FYNNEI. The DNA of the CDR3 is TGTGCCAGCAGTGAAAACATCAACTATGGCTACACCTTC. Protein product: CASSENINYGYTF.

The J gene is TRBJ2-1, the V gene TRBV27; possibly TRBD2 for D (5 bases). This CDR3 is 13 amino acids long. V lost 11 bases to trimming and J lost 9 bases, with 20 bases between them. CDR1 is MNHEY and CDR2 is SMNVEV in the germline V gene (reference sequence). CDR3 protein: CAVGDGRLGEQFF. In DNA, the CDR3 is TGTGCCGTCGGTGATGGGAGATTGGGTGAGCAGTTCTTC.

The gene calls are TRBV25-1 and TRBJ1-1, with 7 bases fitting TRBD1. The CDR3 extends over 15 amino acids. V lost 5 bases and J lost 0; bases outside the gene matches: 6. Looked up from germline, CDR1 is MGHDK and CDR2 is SYGVNS. The CDR3 spells CASSYRGHLNTEAFF. The CDR3 DNA sequence: TGTGCCAGCAGTTATAGGGGGCATCTGAACACTGAAGCTTTCTTT.